This entry describes one TCR beta chain. Other DNA sequences within the sample encode an identical CDR3. Generated by immunoSEQ multiplex PCR, the TCRdb table keeps only in-frame clones and is missing some. The sample yields approximately 2,200,000 clones, about 92% seen once. Germline CDR1 is SGDLS and CDR2 is YYNGEE. With 0 bases removed from V and 0 bases from J, the gap between germline ends came to 9 bases. CDR3 length equals 16 residues. These data belong to a study of shared clonotypes between healthy human individuals. Naive CD8 cells comprised CD45RO-negative, CCR7-positively selected cells, excluding terminally differentiated effector memory CD45RA+ cells. Donors had no recently reported acute infections or vaccinations and were HIV-negative.

Specimen: naive CD8+ T cells from PBMCs. The sequence derives from a young man in good health. Some clones in this sample may be carry-over from other donors' samples. This sequence joins TRBV9 and TRBJ2-2; D is ambiguous. The CDR3, as DNA: TGTGCCAGCAGCGTAGGGGCCAGTGCGAACACCGGGGAGCTGTTTTTT. Translation: CASSVGASANTGELFF.